This T cell receptor beta chain was recovered during a study of T cell responses to AZD1222 COVID-19 vaccine. About the research overall: Pooling of second doses given at about 4 or about 12 weeks was done. Points from the study as a whole: Spike as a whole was targeted by vaccine-associated CD4 TCRs, dominant at 160-218 and 743-854. Only six AZD1222 recipients tested seropositive at baseline. The donors showed a predominance of white British ancestry and of females, with possible underestimation of clonal diversity.

A remark on this clone: Its target is unknown.

Clones were sequenced by immunoSEQ multiplex PCR, and TCRdb holds only the in-frame ones, with some missing. The table shows over 85,000 clones, with roughly 90% occurring only once. The trim removed 2 bases at V and 4 bases at J, leaving 5 bases unmatched. This CDR3 is 15 amino acids long. Looked up from germline, CDR1 is SGDLS and CDR2 is YYNGEE. The material was peripheral blood, obtained on day 0 of AZD1222 vaccination. This sequence joins TRBV9 and TRBJ2-1; 8 bases align to TRBD2. The TCR comes from an adult in good health. CDR3 nucleotides: TGTGCCAGCAGCGTTGGGGCTAGCGGGTACAATGAGCAGTTCTTC. Its protein is CASSVGASGYNEQFF.